This paragraph reports one T cell receptor beta chain. Its antigen target is currently unknown. No quality values exist for individual bases; no much larger clone is one base distant. Other DNA variants within this sample encode the same CDR3. These data come from a study of blood T cell repertoires in COVID-19 (dated by TCRdb to 2020 to 2022). The study in broad terms: The collaborator samples originated in the United States, Italy and Spain and spanned the acute and convalescent phases of COVID-19. The dataset comprised deeply sampled blood TCRbeta repertoires from subjects exposed to, actively infected with, or recovered from COVID-19. Where available, HLA class I and class II types were obtained from metadata supplied by the sample provider rather than from assay-based typing. Nearly every sample came with metadata listing a de-identified subject ID, COVID-19 status, age in years and sex. The samples were drawn from the first 160 participants of the ongoing ImmuneRACE study and from 950 to 1,500 subjects provided by 6 global collaborators. The material from the prospective study consisted of cDNA or gDNA derived from T cells, B-cell-depleted T cells, or PBMCs. A freely available public database, intended as a resource for researchers studying the immune response to SARS-CoV-2, is where the repertoires were released. The investigation overall reported the following: The quantity of clinical and demographic metadata differed by source and by participant and was supplied without curation.

Each collaborating institution followed its own protocols to collect whole blood in K2EDTA tubes. For TCRbeta analysis, collaborators shipped samples as frozen whole blood, isolated PBMCs, or DNA extracted from either of those sample types. TCRbeta CDR3 regions were amplified from genomic DNA by means of the immunoSEQ Assay, a bias-controlled multiplex PCR. The study's processing was this. Within the assay, amplification of reference gene primers was used to estimate how many nucleated cells each sample contained. To quantify the absolute abundance of each unique TCRbeta CDR3 rearrangement, sequence reads were collapsed and filtered. For each sample, productive Simpson clonality was calculated as the square root of Simpson's diversity index over productive rearrangements. TCRdb re-hosts the immuneACCESS table, in-frame sequences only. Its copies lack some clones; in the studies checked, an unresolved V gene accounts for under half of them, and the cause for the rest is not known. D and trimming were read from the DNA, whereas the V and J calls and clone size are those reported in that table. The sample table contains about 400,000 clones; only one count was recorded for more than 75% of them. Clones ranked in the top ten supply around 3% of the sample.

Including cysteine and phenylalanine, the CDR3 has 12 amino acids. Only the CDR3 region is kept as DNA, spanning 36 bases read in frame from base 1. Relative to germline, V is 4 bases shorter and J is 4 bases shorter, with 6 bases between their ends. The germline V gene specifies KGHDR as CDR1 and SFDVKD as CDR2. The origin of this receptor is a human donor in a cohort sampled during active COVID-19. The sample consisted of peripheral blood. The chain links TRBV24-1 with TRBJ1-2; the D segment cannot be called with confidence. The DNA reads TGTGCCACCAGTGAAGACTCCTATGGCTACACCTTC. Translated, this gives CATSEDSYGYTF.